This record covers a single TCR beta chain. What it binds is unknown. Germline CDR1 SGHKS, CDR2 YYEKEE (reference sequence). The V end was cut by 2 bases, the J end by 8 bases, with 16 bases between. This CDR3 region has 15 residues. The source of the sample is a study of shared clonotypes between healthy human individuals. Whole-study results and caveats: A reduction in generation probabilities was seen for non-shared clonotypes relative to those shared by all four donors.

All donors were Caucasian adults living in Nashville, Tennessee. TCRdb's copy holds only in-frame clones and misses some; the assay was immunoSEQ multiplex PCR. The sample comprises 550,000 to 850,000 clones, 72% of which are singletons, and less than 2% rests with the top ten. Specimen: memory CD4+ T cells sorted from blood. This sample's subset: CD45RA-negative fraction. The rearrangement joins TRBV5-5 to TRBJ1-4, with unresolved D. The clonotype comes from a woman aged 25 to 39 in good health. The CDR3 is CASSLMGLEGEKLFF. The CDR3 region has the DNA TGTGCCAGCAGCTTAATGGGTCTCGAAGGGGAAAAACTGTTTTTT.